This passage covers 4 T cell receptor beta chains from one sample sequenced in a study of T cell responses to AZD1222 COVID-19 vaccine. Sequenced by immunoSEQ multiplex PCR; TCRdb stores in-frame clones only, minus some. The table has 58,000 or so clones, 86% seen once; the top ten hold 6.9%. This material consisted of peripheral blood, taken 28 days after the second AZD1222 dose. These receptors originate from an adult who received the AZD1222 COVID-19 vaccine.

This clone has just a few counts. V is TRBV7-9 and J is TRBJ2-7; 8 nucleotides line up with TRBD2. The CDR3 sequence is 15 residues long. Trimming at V came to 1 base and at J to 5 bases, leaving 7 bases not matched to a gene. Per the germline V gene, CDR1 is SEHNR and CDR2 is FQNEAQ (reference sequence). The chain's CDR3 is CASSLGSGDRDEQYF. The DNA of the CDR3 is TGTGCCAGCAGCTTAGGTAGCGGGGATAGGGACGAGCAGTACTTC. The full variable domain, its missing parts supplied by reference TRBV7-9 and TRBJ2-7, is DTGVSQNPRHKITKRGQNVTFRCDPISEHNRLYWYRQTLGQGPEFLTYFQNEAQLEKSRLLSDRFSAERPKGSFSTLEIQRTEQGDSAMYLCASSLGSGDRDEQYFGPGTRLTVT.

V gene TRBV6-5 combines with J gene TRBJ2-7, with D perhaps matching TRBD1 or TRBD2 (5 bases each). The CDR3 contains 13 residues. Germline V lookup: CDR1 MNHEY, CDR2 SVGAGI. V lost 7 bases, J lost 2 bases, and 12 bases lay in between. The CDR3 protein is CASTGTATYEQYF. CDR3 sequence (DNA): TGTGCCAGCACCGGGACGGCGACCTACGAGCAGTACTTC.

The chain is built from TRBV6-2 or TRBV6-3 and TRBJ1-1; no reliable D call. The CDR3 totals 13 residues. Trimming removed 5 bases at V and 0 bases at J, with 7 bases between. Germline CDR1 reads MNHEY; CDR2 reads SVGEGT. CDR3 amino acids: CASSHTMNTEAFF. CDR3 sequence (DNA): TGTGCCAGCAGTCATACAATGAACACTGAAGCTTTCTTT.

The chain combines TRBV28 with TRBJ1-5; D is ambiguous. The CDR3 covers 15 residues. With 10 bases removed from V and 0 bases from J, the gap between germline ends came to 16 bases. CDR1 and CDR2 (germline): MDHEN, SYDVKM. CDR3 in DNA: TGTGCCATCAGGACGGCGGACGCTAGCAATCAGCCCCAGCATTTT. Translated, it gives CAIRTADASNQPQHF.